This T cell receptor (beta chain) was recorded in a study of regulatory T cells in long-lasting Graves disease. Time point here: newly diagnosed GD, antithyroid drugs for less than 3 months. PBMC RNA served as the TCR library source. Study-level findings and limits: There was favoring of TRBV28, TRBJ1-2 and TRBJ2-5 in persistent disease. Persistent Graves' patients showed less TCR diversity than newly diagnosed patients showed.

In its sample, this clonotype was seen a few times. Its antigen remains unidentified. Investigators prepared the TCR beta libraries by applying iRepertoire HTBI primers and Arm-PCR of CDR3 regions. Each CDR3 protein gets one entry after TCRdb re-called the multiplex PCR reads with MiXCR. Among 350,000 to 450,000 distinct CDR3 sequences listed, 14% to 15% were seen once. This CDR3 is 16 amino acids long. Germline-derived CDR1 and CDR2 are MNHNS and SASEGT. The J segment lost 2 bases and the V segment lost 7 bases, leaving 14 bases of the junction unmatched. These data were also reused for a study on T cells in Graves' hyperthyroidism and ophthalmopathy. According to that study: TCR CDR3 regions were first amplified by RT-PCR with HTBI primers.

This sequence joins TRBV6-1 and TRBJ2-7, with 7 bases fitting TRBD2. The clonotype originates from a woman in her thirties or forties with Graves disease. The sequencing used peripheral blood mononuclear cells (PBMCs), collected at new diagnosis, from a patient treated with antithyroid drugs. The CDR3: CASNTRPSGNTYEQYF. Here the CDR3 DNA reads TGTGCCAGCAACACACGCCCTAGCGGAAATACCTACGAGCAGTACTTC.